These 21 T cell receptor beta chains came from one sample sequenced in a study of control samples from healthy donors and cancer patients. Method: immunoSEQ multiplex PCR; TCRdb's copy keeps in-frame clones and lacks some. This table holds about 150,000 clones, roughly 92% found once. What was sequenced was blood. The receptors here all came from a man in his fifties or sixties in good health.

The chain has TRBV29-1 and TRBJ1-5, with 7 positions matching TRBD1. This CDR3 comprises 13 residues. Germline CDR1 and CDR2: SQVTM and ANQGSEA. The trim removed 6 bases at V and 3 bases at J, leaving 5 bases unmatched. In nucleotides, the CDR3 is TGCAGCGTCCAACAGGGGATCAATCAGCCCCAGCATTTT. Amino acids: CSVQQGINQPQHF. Combining the CDR3 with reference TRBV29-1 and TRBJ1-5 gives the whole variable domain SAVISQKPSRDICQRGTSLTIQCQVDSQVTMMFWYRQQPGQSLTLIATANQGSEATYESGFVIDKFPISRPNLTFSTLTVSNMSPEDSSIYLCSVQQGINQPQHFGDGTRLSIL.

This clone was detected a few times. The gene calls are TRBV5-8 and TRBJ1-5; D ambiguous. Trimming removed 2 bases at V and 7 bases at J, with 4 bases between. Germline CDR1 is SGHTS and CDR2 is YDEGEE. The CDR3 has 11 residues. The CDR3 nucleotides read TGTGCCAGCAGCTTCTCCCAGCCCCAGCATTTT. Translation gives CASSFSQPQHF.

The chain joins TRBV19 to TRBJ1-6; 8 bases map to TRBD1. Losses at the gene ends were 4 bases for V and 0 bases for J; bases not matched to a gene: 5. This CDR3 region has 17 residues. Germline CDR1 and CDR2: LNHDA and SQIVND (reference sequence). The DNA for the CDR3 is TGTGCCAGTAGTAAGAACAGGGGGAGCTCCTATAATTCACCCCTCCACTTT. Translated, it gives CASSKNRGSSYNSPLHF.

The chain links TRBV5-1 to TRBJ2-5; TRBD1 aligns across 8 bases. This CDR3 has 15 residues. CDR1 is SGHRS and CDR2 is YFSETQ in the germline V gene. V shed 3 bases and J 1 base; nucleotides not matched to a gene: 5. The CDR3 here is CASSSGQASQETQYF. The DNA of the CDR3 is TGCGCCAGCAGCTCGGGACAGGCTTCCCAAGAGACCCAGTACTTC.

The V and J genes are TRBV25-1 and TRBJ2-3; D may be TRBD1 (6 bases). The CDR3 runs to 13 residues. Germline V gives CDR1 MGHDK, CDR2 SYGVNS. Between the trimmed V and J ends, which lost 4 bases and 6 bases, there was a span of 11 bases. The CDR3 region is CASSANRADTQYF. For the CDR3, the DNA is TGTGCCAGCAGTGCCAACAGGGCGGATACGCAGTATTTT.

This sequence joins TRBV5-8 and TRBJ2-3; D not certain. The ends were cut back, 1 base at V and 0 bases at J, with 9 bases in the middle. Germline assignment: CDR1 SGHTS and CDR2 YDEGEE. The CDR3 has 15 residues. The CDR3 reads CASSLWSTSTDTQYF. In DNA form, the CDR3 reads TGTGCCAGCAGCTTGTGGTCCACTAGCACAGATACGCAGTATTTT.

V gene TRBV24-1 combines with J gene TRBJ2-3, with D unresolved. The CDR3 loop spans 16 amino acids. Germline loops: CDR1 KGHDR, CDR2 SFDVKD. Trimming cost V 1 base and J 0 bases, with 10 bases left between them. CDR3 DNA sequence: TGTGCCACCAGTGATTTTAGGTTTACTAGCACAGATACGCAGTATTTT. Its translation is CATSDFRFTSTDTQYF.

V usage is TRBV5-1 and J usage is TRBJ2-3; 7 bases line up with TRBD1. Trimming at V came to 2 bases and at J to 6 bases, leaving 6 bases not matched to a gene. Germline V gene data show CDR1 as SGHRS and CDR2 as YFSETQ. The CDR3 runs 14 residues. The CDR3 spells CASSFLGGKDTQYF. The CDR3 coding sequence is TGCGCCAGCAGCTTCTTAGGGGGCAAGGATACGCAGTATTTT.

V is TRBV2 and J is TRBJ1-4, with TRBD1 matching over 8 bases. The V gene's germline CDR1 is SNHLY and CDR2 FYNNEI. The junction had 2 bases not matched to a gene; V was cut back by 0 bases and J by 2 bases. CDR3 length equals 16 residues. The CDR3 DNA is TGTGCCAGCAGTGAAGCGAGGGACAGGACTAATGAAAAACTGTTTTTT. This codes for CASSEARDRTNEKLFF.

The chain joins TRBV19 to TRBJ2-2, with 9 positions matching TRBD2. The V gene end was trimmed by 0 bases and the J gene end by 1 base; junction bases not matched to a gene: 0. The germline gives CDR1 LNHDA, CDR2 SQIVND (reference sequence). This CDR3 is 16 amino acids long. The CDR3 loop reads CASSIDSGGNTGELFF. The CDR3 nucleotides read TGTGCCAGTAGTATAGATAGCGGGGGGAACACCGGGGAGCTGTTTTTT.

The V call is TRBV6-6, the J call TRBJ1-5; 8 bases agree with TRBD1. The CDR3 is 15 residues long. Germline trimming cut 6 bases from V and 4 bases from J; bases unmatched to any gene: 8. CDR1 is MNHNY, CDR2 SVGAGI, per germline (reference sequence). CDR3 DNA: TGTGCCAGCAGCGCCCCCACAGGGGGTAATCAGCCCCAGCATTTT. Amino acid sequence: CASSAPTGGNQPQHF.

The gene calls are TRBV21-1 and TRBJ1-5; the table names TRBD1, a call not compared with the DNA. TRBV21-1 has pseudogene status. This CDR3 comprises 17 residues. CDR3 nucleotide sequence: TGTGCCAGCAGCACGGCAGGGTCTCATTATGTGAATCAGCCCCAGCATTTT. Translation: CASSTAGSHYVNQPQHF.

The sample holds one count of this clone. V usage is TRBV5-4 and J usage is TRBJ2-7; the match to TRBD2 covers 8 bases. Per germline, CDR1 SGHNT and CDR2 YYREEE (reference sequence). J was trimmed by 4 bases and V by 3 bases; bases with no gene match: 6. This CDR3 spans 14 amino acids. CDR3 in DNA: TGTGCCAGCAGCTCCGGGACTAGTGTTTACGAGCAGTACTTC. Protein: CASSSGTSVYEQYF.

This chain joins TRBV6-5 and TRBJ2-3; 7 nucleotides align to TRBD1. There are 13 residues in the CDR3. Germline V gene lookup returns CDR1 MNHEY and CDR2 SVGAGI. V lost 6 bases, J lost 9 bases, and 9 bases stayed unmatched. The CDR3 loop is CASRPQGVGTQYF. For the CDR3, the DNA is TGTGCCAGCAGACCCCAGGGGGTGGGCACGCAGTATTTT.

The J gene is TRBJ2-3, the V gene TRBV7-6, with D perhaps TRBD2 (6 bases). The germline V and J ends were trimmed by 7 bases and 1 base, with 15 bases remaining between them. The CDR3 has 15 residues. Per the germline V gene, CDR1 is SGHVS and CDR2 is FNYEAQ. The CDR3 nucleotides are TGTGCCAGCACAGTGGCGGGATCGGGCACAGATACGCAGTATTTT. Protein product: CASTVAGSGTDTQYF.

This clone was counted between two and nine times. The DNA of the CDR3 is TGCGCCAGCAGCAAGGTGACAGCGAAGCTAGTAATGAACACTGAAGCTTTCTTT. Its protein product is CASSKVTAKLVMNTEAFF. This chain connects TRBV5-1 to TRBJ1-1, with a weak D call TRBD1 (5 bases). CDR1 is SGHRS and CDR2 is YFSETQ in the germline V gene. Trimming stripped 4 bases from V and 0 bases from J, with 22 bases between. The length of the CDR3 is 18 residues. Variable domain in full (rest from reference TRBV5-1 and TRBJ1-1): KAGVTQTPRYLIKTRGQQVTLSCSPISGHRSVSWYQQTPGQGLQFLFEYFSETQRNKGNFPGRFSGRQFSNSRSEMNVSTLELGDSALYLCASSKVTAKLVMNTEAFFGQGTRLTVV.

J is TRBJ2-2 and V is TRBV10-3, with no clear D. Looked up from germline, CDR1 is ENHRY and CDR2 is SYGVKD. V was shortened by 2 bases and J by 2 bases, with 12 bases between the two germline ends. The length of the CDR3 is 16 residues. The CDR3 bases are TGTGCCATCAGTGAGCCGAGTTTGGGAAACACCGGGGAGCTGTTTTTT. Encoded protein: CAISEPSLGNTGELFF.

V usage is TRBV24-1 and J usage is TRBJ1-1; D is ambiguous. Between the trimmed V and J ends, which lost 5 bases and 0 bases, there was a span of 9 bases. The CDR3 is 14 amino acids. Germline V lookup: CDR1 KGHDR, CDR2 SFDVKD. As DNA, the CDR3 is TGTGCCACCAGTGCAGGTAGTGTGAACACTGAAGCTTTCTTT. This codes for CATSAGSVNTEAFF.

The V call is TRBV5-1, the J call TRBJ1-4; the D gene is possibly TRBD1 (5 bases). This CDR3 has 15 amino acids. CDR1 and CDR2 from the germline V gene are SGHRS and YFSETQ. Trimming pared 1 base from V and 2 bases from J, leaving 9 bases between. CDR3 nucleotides: TGCGCCAGCAGCTTGCTGACAGCCACTAATGAAAAACTGTTTTTT. Its protein is CASSLLTATNEKLFF.

The rearrangement links TRBV25-1 to TRBJ2-7; D possibly corresponds to TRBD2 (5 bases). Germline CDR1 is MGHDK and CDR2 is SYGVNS. The CDR3 runs 11 residues. Trimming stripped 7 bases from V and 12 bases from J, with 16 bases between. CDR3: CASTGLTVLYF. The CDR3 DNA follows: TGTGCCAGCACTGGACTGACGGTTCTGTACTTC.

The rearrangement uses TRBV7-9 and TRBJ2-5; TRBD1 might be the D (6 bases). Germline V lookup: CDR1 SEHNR, CDR2 FQNEAQ (reference sequence). This CDR3 contains 15 residues. V was shortened by 6 bases and J by 4 bases, with 18 bases between the two germline ends. The CDR3 nucleotides read TGTGCCAGCAGTTCAGCCAAACAGGGAGCAGAGACCCAGTACTTC. It specifies CASSSAKQGAETQYF.